The 21 T cell receptor beta chains reported below all come from one sample, sequenced in a study of T cells in Graves' hyperthyroidism and ophthalmopathy. Amplification of TCR beta CDR3 regions used RNA as the template. HTBI primers were the set used in a first-round RT-PCR of the TCR CDR3. TCRdb re-called the multiplex PCR reads through MiXCR, storing one row per CDR3 protein. The sample shows hundreds of thousands of distinct CDR3 sequences, approximately 44% of them seen only once. The sample comprised peripheral blood or thyroid tissue (not recorded which). These receptors came from a woman under 30 with Graves' hyperthyroidism.

This clonotype has a handful of counts. The chain is built from TRBV9 and TRBJ2-7; D not resolved. With 1 base removed from V and 1 base from J, the gap between germline ends came to 12 bases. The CDR3 covers 15 residues. Germline V lookup: CDR1 SGDLS, CDR2 YYNGEE. CDR3 sequence reads: CASSVSVGISYEQYF. The CDR3 nucleotides are TGTGCCAGCAGCGTAAGCGTGGGTATTTCCTACGAGCAGTACTTC.

The rearrangement joins TRBV11-1 to TRBJ2-7; TRBD2 matches at 10 bases. V shed 6 bases, J shed 4 bases, and the junction held 6 bases outside the gene matches. Germline V gene data show CDR1 as SGHAT and CDR2 as FQDESV (reference sequence). The CDR3 has 14 amino acids. The CDR3 reads CASSLSSGRYEQYF. The DNA for the CDR3 is TGTGCCAGCAGTCTTAGTAGCGGGAGGTACGAGCAGTACTTC.

The chain carries TRBV29-1 and TRBJ1-1; D possibly corresponds to TRBD1 (6 bases). The CDR3 is made up of 13 amino acids. The germline gives CDR1 SQVTM, CDR2 ANQGSEA. The ends were cut back, 6 bases at V and 0 bases at J, with 11 bases in the middle. The CDR3 nucleotides are TGCAGCGTGGTCGGGGGCATGAACACTGAAGCTTTCTTT. This codes for CSVVGGMNTEAFF.

This clonotype was counted at least ten times. The rearrangement links TRBV2 to TRBJ1-2; D might be TRBD1 (6 bases). The CDR3 runs 12 residues. Germline assignment: CDR1 SNHLY and CDR2 FYNNEI. Trimming removed 5 bases at V and 5 bases at J, with 9 bases between. The chain's CDR3 is CASSWDTYGYTF. The CDR3 coding sequence is TGTGCCAGCAGTTGGGACACGTATGGCTACACCTTC.

J is TRBJ1-5 and V is TRBV4-1, with D unclear. CDR1 is MGHRA, CDR2 YSYEKL, per germline. The germline V and J ends were trimmed by 3 bases and 2 bases, with 11 bases remaining between them. The CDR3 totals 15 residues. CDR3 in DNA: TGCGCCAGCAGCCAGGCCTACACGGGCAATCAGCCCCAGCATTTT. Translating it yields CASSQAYTGNQPQHF.

As for this clonotype: The CDR3 end shows no conserved phenylalanine or tryptophan, and so a read error is likely. The chain recombines TRBV9 with TRBJ1-1; the D gene is possibly TRBD1 (6 bases). V was clipped by 5 bases and J by 11 bases, with 10 bases between them. The CDR3 spans 10 residues. Germline CDR1 and CDR2: SGDLS and YYNGEE. CDR3 sequence (DNA): TGTGCCAGCAGTGTCCAGGGGGCTTTCTCT. This codes for CASSVQGAFS.

V and J are TRBV24-1 and TRBJ1-5; 7 bases agree with TRBD1. The germline gives CDR1 KGHDR, CDR2 SFDVKD. Trimming cost V 7 bases and J 6 bases; bases outside gene matches: 5. The CDR3 sequence is 13 residues long. In DNA, the CDR3 is TGTGCCACCAGGTCGGCAGGGGGTCAGCCCCAGCATTTT. Translation gives CATRSAGGQPQHF.

The chain recombines TRBV15 with TRBJ1-1; 7 bases are shared with TRBD1. Per the germline V gene, CDR1 is LNHNV and CDR2 is YYDKDF (reference sequence). The V segment lost 3 bases and the J segment 1 base; nucleotides outside the gene matches: 8. The CDR3 totals 16 residues. This CDR3 reads CATSSLTTGRNTEAFF. The DNA for the CDR3 is TGTGCCACCAGCAGCCTCACGACAGGGAGGAACACTGAAGCTTTCTTT.

This clonotype has only one observation. Just one base apart from a much larger clone, this may be a read error. The CDR3 sequence: CASSVDWVWRSSLHF. The CDR3 bases are TGTGCCAGCAGCGTAGACTGGGTTTGGCGTTCATCCCTCCACTTT. The chain combines TRBV9 with TRBJ1-6; D is ambiguous. Germline V gene sequence: CDR1 SGDLS, CDR2 YYNGEE. This CDR3 has 15 amino acids.

The V and J genes are TRBV12-3 or TRBV12-4 and TRBJ2-7; D is undetermined. The CDR3 consists of 14 residues. Trimming took off 3 bases at V and 7 bases at J, with 16 bases between the two ends. The CDR3 DNA is TGTGCCAGCAGTTTTGGGGTAATCTATCCTGAGCAGTACTTC. Amino acids: CASSFGVIYPEQYF.

In regard to this clonotype: An end of the junction differs from the germline gene, which may be a read error. V gene TRBV10-3 combines with J gene TRBJ2-6, with D perhaps matching TRBD1 or TRBD2 (5 bases each). Looked up from germline, CDR1 is ENHRY and CDR2 is SYGVKD. The CDR3 totals 17 residues. DNA for the CDR3: TGTGCCAGCAGTTTAGCCCTGAGGGGTTCTGGGGCCAACGTCCTGACTTTC. Residues: CASSLALRGSGANVLTF.

The chain is built from TRBV20-1 and TRBJ2-7; TRBD2 matches at 13 bases. The trim removed 6 bases at V and 6 bases at J, leaving 11 bases unmatched. The CDR3 covers 15 residues. Germline values: CDR1 DFQATT, CDR2 SNEGSKA (reference sequence). CDR3 loop: CSAQTRTSGRAEQYF. CDR3 nucleotides: TGCAGTGCCCAGACCAGGACTAGCGGGAGAGCCGAGCAGTACTTC.

This chain links TRBV7-2 with TRBJ2-2, with 11 bases aligning to TRBD2. The CDR3 extends over 18 amino acids. Germline CDR1 is SGHTA and CDR2 is FQGNSA. J lost 0 bases, V lost 5 bases, and 8 bases had no gene match. CDR3 region: CASSQRTSGPANTGELFF. The CDR3, as DNA: TGTGCCAGCAGCCAGAGGACTAGCGGGCCCGCGAACACCGGGGAGCTGTTTTTT.

This clonotype was picked up one time. This clone may be a read error of a much larger clone one base away. The chain joins TRBV2 to TRBJ2-2, with TRBD2 as a possible D gene (6 bases). This CDR3 is built from 13 residues. Germline CDR1 is SNHLY and CDR2 is FYNNEI. CDR3 coding DNA: TGTGCCAGCAGTGGAGGGCCAGACGGGGGGCTGTTTTTT. This gives the protein CASSGGPDGGLFF. The variable domain in full, completed from reference TRBV2 and TRBJ2-2, reads EPEVTQTPSHQVTQMGQEVILRCVPISNHLYFYWYRQILGQKVEFLVSFYNNEISEKSEIFDDQFSVERPDGSNFTLKIRSTKLEDSAMYFCASSGGPDGGLFFGEGSRLTVL.

This clonotype appeared a single time. The rearrangement joins TRBV7-9 to TRBJ1-2; unclear D gene. CDR3 length: 12 residues. Per germline, CDR1 SEHNR and CDR2 FQNEAQ (reference sequence). V dropped 4 bases and J dropped 12 bases, with 15 bases sitting between them. CDR3 amino acids: CASSSGVSGNTF. The CDR3 nucleotides are TGTGCCAGCAGCTCCGGGGTCTCTGGAAACACCTTC.

The chain recombines TRBV24-1 with TRBJ2-1; D tentatively reads TRBD1 or TRBD2 (5 bases each). CDR1 KGHDR and CDR2 SFDVKD come from the germline V gene. The CDR3 runs 13 residues. V dropped 7 bases and J dropped 8 bases, with 14 bases sitting between them. CDR3 sequence reads: CATSVGVYYEQFF. The CDR3 nucleotides are TGTGCCACCAGCGTGGGGGTTTACTATGAGCAGTTCTTC.

The rearrangement links TRBV14 to TRBJ1-2, with D unresolved. Germline assignment: CDR1 SGHDN and CDR2 FVKESK. This CDR3 comprises 16 residues. V lost 0 bases, J lost 2 bases, and 13 bases lay in between. CDR3 loop: CASSQDRSGFNYGYTF. In DNA, the CDR3 is TGTGCCAGCAGCCAAGATCGGTCGGGATTCAACTATGGCTACACCTTC.

The chain recombines TRBV6-5 with TRBJ2-7, with 8 bases that match TRBD1. The length of the CDR3 is 15 residues. V lost 0 bases, J lost 8 bases, and 9 bases stayed unmatched. Germline V gene lookup returns CDR1 MNHEY and CDR2 SVGAGI. The CDR3 DNA sequence: TGTGCCAGCAGTTACTCGGACAGGGCAGGACTACAGCAGTACTTC. Its translation: CASSYSDRAGLQQYF.

This clonotype was seen a handful of times. V gene TRBV9 combines with J gene TRBJ1-1; no definite D call. Trimming removed 4 bases at V and 2 bases at J, with 9 bases between. CDR1 SGDLS and CDR2 YYNGEE come from the germline V gene. There are 13 residues in the CDR3. The CDR3 nucleotides are TGTGCCAGCAGCCCCGAGGAAAACACTGAAGCTTTCTTT. Translated, it gives CASSPEENTEAFF.

V usage is TRBV2 and J usage is TRBJ2-7, with a tentative D call TRBD1 (6 bases). The CDR3 length is 14 residues. V was trimmed by 6 bases and J by 1 base, leaving 13 bases between them. Germline V gene lookup returns CDR1 SNHLY and CDR2 FYNNEI. Written as DNA, the CDR3 is TGTGCCAGCAGGTCCAGGGGCGAATCCTACGAGCAGTACTTC. Translated: CASRSRGESYEQYF. The full variable domain, with the rest looked up from reference TRBV2 and TRBJ2-7, is EPEVTQTPSHQVTQMGQEVILRCVPISNHLYFYWYRQILGQKVEFLVSFYNNEISEKSEIFDDQFSVERPDGSNFTLKIRSTKLEDSAMYFCASRSRGESYEQYFGPGTRLTVT.

The V call is TRBV19, the J call TRBJ2-5; D is perhaps TRBD2 (6 bases). The CDR3 runs to 12 residues. The V gene lost 10 bases and the J gene lost 2 bases, with 11 bases spanning the gap. CDR1 is LNHDA, CDR2 SQIVND, per germline (reference sequence). The CDR3: CAIGGKQETQYF. DNA of the CDR3: TGTGCCATTGGGGGGAAACAAGAGACCCAGTACTTC.